This passage covers 2 T cell receptor beta chains from one sample sequenced in a study of blood T cell repertoires in COVID-19. Using immunoSEQ multiplex PCR, the repertoire was profiled, and TCRdb retains in-frame clones only, with some absent. The profile shows 200,000 or so clones, about 85% of them singletons. Sequenced sample: peripheral blood. The receptor set was obtained from a woman at least 80 years old with COVID-19, enrolled during active disease.

The rearrangement links TRBV6-5 to TRBJ1-2, with TRBD1 matching 10 bases. The V and J ends lost 2 bases and 8 bases, in that order; junction bases with no gene match: 11. Germline lookup yields CDR1 MNHEY and CDR2 SVGAGI. The CDR3 extends over 16 amino acids. The CDR3 coding sequence is TGTGCCAGCAGTTACCCGACTGGACAGGGGGTGGGAGGCTACACCTTC. Protein sequence: CASSYPTGQGVGGYTF.

The V call is TRBV21-1, the J call TRBJ2-7; TRBD1 was called by the table and not checked on the DNA. TRBV21-1 is annotated as a pseudogene. The CDR3 sequence is 22 residues long. CDR3 coding DNA: TGTGCCAGCTCACCACAAGGGGGAGTTCAAGGCCATGCCCCCGGCCGCGTCTACGAGCAGTACGTC. It encodes CASSPQGGVQGHAPGRVYEQYV.